Listed here are 20 T cell receptor beta chains from one sample, sequenced in a study of blood T cell repertoires in COVID-19. Sequenced by immunoSEQ multiplex PCR; TCRdb stores in-frame clones only, minus some. This sample yields more than 60,000 clones, of which 82% are seen a single time; over 9.5% belongs to the top ten. Sequencing was performed on peripheral blood. All receptors come from a man aged 55 to 70 with acute or convalescent COVID-19.

This clone came up once. J is TRBJ1-6 and V is TRBV4-1, with 7 bases identical to TRBD1. The germline gives CDR1 MGHRA, CDR2 YSYEKL. With 4 bases clipped from V and 6 bases from J, the junction kept 9 bases outside the gene matches. This CDR3 contains 16 residues. The CDR3 reads CASSRNRDSINSPLHF. In DNA, the CDR3 is TGCGCCAGCAGCCGGAACCGGGACAGCATTAATTCACCCCTCCACTTT.

The V call is TRBV11-2, the J call TRBJ2-1; 11 positions agree with TRBD2. The CDR3 loop spans 17 amino acids. Per germline, CDR1 SGHAT and CDR2 FQNNGV. Trimming cost V 1 base and J 4 bases; bases outside gene matches: 6. The DNA of the CDR3 is TGTGCCAGCAGCTTAGTTGGGGGACTAGCGGATTACAATGAGCAGTTCTTC. This translates into CASSLVGGLADYNEQFF.

The chain employs TRBV10-3 and TRBJ1-5; weak D call: TRBD1 (5 bases). The CDR3 sequence is 16 residues long. V was pared by 6 bases and J by 1 base, with 16 bases between. Germline values: CDR1 ENHRY, CDR2 SYGVKD. CDR3 protein: CAISDSAGPSNQPQHF. As DNA, the CDR3 is TGTGCCATCAGCGATTCTGCGGGACCGAGCAATCAGCCCCAGCATTTT.

This sequence joins TRBV5-6 and TRBJ2-7; D is possibly TRBD1 (7 bases). V was pared by 5 bases and J by 7 bases, with 19 bases between. The CDR3 is 14 amino acids. Germline-derived CDR1 and CDR2 are SGHDT and YYEEEE. CDR3 bases: TGTGCCAGCAGGGCGCGGGACAGTGCTTTTGAGCAGTACTTC. Its protein is CASRARDSAFEQYF.

The genes are TRBV7-6 and TRBJ1-4; D gene ambiguous. The CDR3 sequence is 14 residues long. CDR1 is SGHVS and CDR2 is FNYEAQ in the germline V gene. Deletions cut 5 bases from V and 0 bases from J, with 7 bases between. The CDR3, as DNA: TGTGCCAGCAGCCCCCAGACAACTAATGAAAAACTGTTTTTT. Its translation is CASSPQTTNEKLFF.

This clone has just a few counts. V gene TRBV18 combines with J gene TRBJ1-2; the match to TRBD1 covers 7 bases. The CDR3 has 13 amino acids. V shed 0 bases and J 6 bases; nucleotides not matched to a gene: 1. From germline, CDR1 is KGHSH and CDR2 LQKENI. CDR3 DNA sequence: TGTGCCAGCTCACCACCAACAGGGGATGGCTACACCTTC. Its translation: CASSPPTGDGYTF.

The V call is TRBV5-6, the J call TRBJ1-4, with TRBD1 matching 7 bases. J lost 7 bases, V lost 2 bases, and 5 bases had no gene match. The CDR3 runs 14 residues. Germline V gene sequence: CDR1 SGHDT, CDR2 YYEEEE. DNA of the CDR3: TGTGCCAGCAGCTTAGTGGACAGGACTGAAAAACTGTTTTTT. The encoded protein is CASSLVDRTEKLFF.

This clone was observed once. The gene calls are TRBV11-2 and TRBJ2-2, with D possibly being TRBD1 (6 bases). V lost 6 bases and J 6 bases, leaving 14 bases between the germline ends. The CDR3 has 14 residues. Germline V gene sequence: CDR1 SGHAT, CDR2 FQNNGV. Here the CDR3 DNA reads TGTGCCAGCAGGAAGCAGGGGTATCCCGGGGAGCTGTTTTTT. Protein sequence: CASRKQGYPGELFF.

CDR3 sequence: CASSRQGTTTNEKLFF. DNA for the CDR3: TGTGCCAGCAGTCGACAGGGGACAACAACTAATGAAAAACTGTTTTTT. The chain uses TRBV6-6 and TRBJ1-4; 8 positions agree with TRBD1. Per the germline V gene, CDR1 is MNHNY and CDR2 is SVGAGI (reference sequence). The CDR3 sequence is 16 residues long. V gave up 5 bases and J gave up 0 bases; unmatched junction bases: 5.

The rearrangement uses TRBV25-1 and TRBJ2-1; 8 bases align to TRBD2. Looked up from germline, CDR1 is MGHDK and CDR2 is SYGVNS. This CDR3 region has 14 residues. The ends lost 8 bases at V and 2 bases at J; junction bases unmatched: 5. The CDR3 nucleotides are TGTGCCAGCCGGGGACTAGTGGCCTACAATGAGCAGTTCTTC. Translated, it gives CASRGLVAYNEQFF.

V usage is TRBV3-1 (or the pseudogene TRBV3-2) and J usage is TRBJ2-2; TRBD1 aligns across 9 bases. Looked up from germline, CDR1 is LGHDT and CDR2 is YNNKEL (reference sequence). The CDR3 length is 15 residues. The trim removed 4 bases at V and 4 bases at J, leaving 4 bases unmatched. The CDR3 DNA is TGTGCCAGCAGCCCCACAGGGGGCGGCACCGGGGAGCTGTTTTTT. Its translation: CASSPTGGGTGELFF.

This clone was found a few times. The chain uses TRBV28 and TRBJ2-3; D not certain. V gave up 3 bases and J gave up 6 bases, with 7 bases separating them. The germline V gene encodes CDR1 MDHEN and CDR2 SYDVKM. This CDR3 is 12 amino acids long. The DNA for the CDR3 is TGTGCCAGCAGTTTTTATAGCGATACGCAGTATTTT. This codes for CASSFYSDTQYF.

This clone has just one count. V gene TRBV27 combines with J gene TRBJ1-6; D is uncertain. The V end was cut by 0 bases, the J end by 6 bases, with 9 bases between. The V gene's germline CDR1 is MNHEY and CDR2 SMNVEV (reference sequence). This CDR3 is 15 amino acids long. In DNA form, the CDR3 reads TGTGCCAGCAGTTTATCGACACAACCTAATTCACCCCTCCACTTT. Translated: CASSLSTQPNSPLHF.

This clone was seen a single time. The chain couples TRBV19 to TRBJ1-4, with 8 bases aligning to TRBD1. Germline trimming cut 8 bases from V and 5 bases from J; bases unmatched to any gene: 7. There are 14 residues in the CDR3. Per germline, CDR1 LNHDA and CDR2 SQIVND (reference sequence). DNA for the CDR3: TGTGCCAGTGGGGAAAGGACAGGGAATGAAAAACTGTTTTTT. This gives the protein CASGERTGNEKLFF.

In regard to this clone: The junction departs from germline at one end; a sequencing error may be responsible. This sequence joins TRBV7-7 and TRBJ2-5; D tentatively fits TRBD1 or TRBD2 (6 bases each). Per germline, CDR1 SSHAT and CDR2 FNYEAQ (reference sequence). There are 15 residues in the CDR3. DNA of the CDR3: TGTGCTAGCAGCTTAGGGGGACTCCGCGAAGAGACCCAGTACTTC. Encoded protein: CASSLGGLREETQYF.

The rearrangement uses TRBV6-5 and TRBJ1-1, with TRBD1 as a possible D gene (5 bases). Between the trimmed V and J ends, which lost 7 bases and 9 bases, there was a span of 15 bases. The germline gives CDR1 MNHEY, CDR2 SVGAGI. The CDR3 runs 12 residues. The CDR3 DNA reads as TGTGCCAGCATTACGAGGACAAGTCAAGCTTTCTTT. It yields the protein CASITRTSQAFF.

V usage is TRBV3-1 (or the pseudogene TRBV3-2) and J usage is TRBJ1-2, with D possibly TRBD1 on 5 matching bases. CDR1 is LGHDT and CDR2 is YNNKEL in the germline V gene (reference sequence). Trimming stripped 4 bases from V and 2 bases from J, with 14 bases between. This CDR3 is built from 15 residues. CDR3: CASSPEQEPNYGYTF. In DNA, the CDR3 is TGTGCCAGCAGCCCTGAACAGGAACCCAACTATGGCTACACCTTC.

This chain links TRBV2 with TRBJ2-4, with 7 bases fitting TRBD1. V gave up 6 bases and J gave up 1 base; unmatched junction bases: 6. The CDR3 has 15 amino acids. Germline-derived CDR1 and CDR2 are SNHLY and FYNNEI. CDR3 sequence reads: CASSGDSTAKNIQYF. The DNA of the CDR3 is TGTGCCAGCAGCGGGGACAGCACGGCCAAAAACATTCAGTACTTC.

Only one count was recorded for this clone. This chain joins TRBV29-1 and TRBJ2-7, with 8 bases aligning to TRBD2. Trimming at V came to 7 bases and at J to 3 bases, leaving 5 bases not matched to a gene. Germline CDR1 and CDR2: SQVTM and ANQGSEA. This CDR3 contains 12 residues. The CDR3 DNA is TGCAGCGGGGGGACTAGTTTCTACGAGCAGTACTTC. It specifies CSGGTSFYEQYF.

This rearrangement joins TRBV5-1 to TRBJ1-4, with a possible D match to TRBD1 (5 bases). The germline CDR1 and CDR2 sequences are SGHRS and YFSETQ. The CDR3 sequence is 13 residues long. V gave up 4 bases and J gave up 8 bases, with 12 bases separating them. The DNA of the CDR3 is TGCGCCAGCAGCAAACAGGTTGAAGAAAAACTGTTTTTT. This translates into CASSKQVEEKLFF.